The 26 T cell receptor beta chains presented below share a single source sample, sequenced in a study of blood T cell repertoires in COVID-19. The data were produced by immunoSEQ multiplex PCR, yet TCRdb's version contains in-frame clones alone and is incomplete. The sample has roughly 700,000 clones, approximately 90% seen once; the top ten hold approximately 0.25%. The sequenced material came from peripheral blood. The receptor source for this set is a woman under 30 with acute or convalescent COVID-19.

As regards this clone: Distinct nucleotide sequences in the sample also encode this CDR3. This chain connects TRBV19 to TRBJ1-3; 10 bases are a match to TRBD1. Trimming at V came to 6 bases and at J to 2 bases, leaving 1 base not matched to a gene. Per the germline V gene, CDR1 is LNHDA and CDR2 is SQIVND (reference sequence). The length of the CDR3 is 14 residues. The CDR3 spells CASRTGGAGNTIYF. DNA for the CDR3: TGTGCCAGTAGGACAGGGGGCGCTGGAAACACCATATATTTT.

This clone appeared a few times. The gene calls are TRBV11-2 and TRBJ1-3; the D gene is possibly TRBD1 (6 bases). Germline CDR1 reads SGHAT; CDR2 reads FQNNGV. Deletions cut 9 bases from V and 7 bases from J, with 22 bases between. This CDR3 has 15 amino acids. The DNA for the CDR3 is TGTGCCAGTAGAGAGGGGGGGGCGCGGAGGAACACCATATATTTT. This codes for CASREGGARRNTIYF.

This clone has only one observation. The chain is built from TRBV7-3 and TRBJ1-1; D is perhaps TRBD1 (5 bases). Germline V CDR1 and CDR2: SGHTA, FQGTGA. Trimming pared 5 bases from V and 1 base from J, leaving 8 bases between. The CDR3 runs to 13 residues. The CDR3, as DNA: TGTGCCAGCAGCGCTACAGGGAACACTGAAGCTTTCTTT. This sequence encodes CASSATGNTEAFF.

The chain joins TRBV5-1 to TRBJ1-2; 9 bases fit TRBD1. The CDR3 length is 16 residues. Losses at the gene ends were 5 bases for V and 3 bases for J; bases not matched to a gene: 11. In germline, CDR1 is SGHRS, CDR2 YFSETQ. The CDR3 DNA is TGCGCCAGCAGGAGGGGGGACCGGGACAGGGACTATGGCTACACCTTC. This translates into CASRRGDRDRDYGYTF.

This clone was found once. The gene calls are TRBV19 and TRBJ2-7; 9 bases fit TRBD1. The CDR3 contains 18 residues. From germline, CDR1 is LNHDA and CDR2 SQIVND (reference sequence). Trimming cost V 4 bases and J 3 bases; bases outside gene matches: 16. The CDR3 spells CASSRTGVNGVSLYEQYF. DNA for the CDR3: TGTGCCAGTAGTAGGACAGGGGTAAATGGAGTGTCTCTCTACGAGCAGTACTTC.

The rearrangement uses TRBV5-1 and TRBJ2-2, with 10 bases aligning to TRBD1. Germline V gene lookup returns CDR1 SGHRS and CDR2 YFSETQ. The CDR3 covers 15 residues. V was pared by 4 bases and J by 6 bases, with 6 bases of the junction left unmatched. The DNA for the CDR3 is TGCGCCAGCAGCCGGGACAGGGGCCAGGCCGGGGAGCTGTTTTTT. Translation gives CASSRDRGQAGELFF.

The CDR3 DNA is TGCAGCGTTGGGCCGGGGTTGTACGAGCAGTACTTC. Translated, it gives CSVGPGLYEQYF. The rearrangement uses TRBV29-1 and TRBJ2-7; TRBD2 might be the D (5 bases). V was shortened by 4 bases and J by 4 bases, with 11 bases between the two germline ends. The germline V gene encodes CDR1 SQVTM and CDR2 ANQGSEA. The CDR3 spans 12 residues.

The rearrangement links TRBV4-1 to TRBJ2-7; 12 bases line up with TRBD1. V lost 0 bases, J lost 2 bases, and 5 bases stayed unmatched. The V gene's germline CDR1 is MGHRA and CDR2 YSYEKL. The CDR3 is made up of 17 amino acids. The CDR3 DNA reads as TGCGCCAGCAGCCAAGATTTAGGGACAGGGGGCACCTACGAGCAGTACTTC. The encoded protein is CASSQDLGTGGTYEQYF.

The chain employs TRBV6-5 and TRBJ2-2; TRBD2 is a possible D gene (7 bases). V was shortened by 4 bases and J by 4 bases, with 10 bases between the two germline ends. The CDR3 sequence is 14 residues long. Germline V CDR1 and CDR2: MNHEY, SVGAGI. DNA for the CDR3: TGTGCCAGCAGTTGGGAGGGGGGCACCGGGGAGCTGTTTTTT. It is translated as CASSWEGGTGELFF.

This sequence joins TRBV3-1 (or the pseudogene TRBV3-2) and TRBJ2-1; TRBD1 aligns across 7 bases. CDR1 LGHDT and CDR2 YNNKEL come from the germline V gene (reference sequence). The V gene end was trimmed by 5 bases and the J gene end by 6 bases; junction bases not matched to a gene: 13. The CDR3 sequence is 16 residues long. This CDR3 reads CASSDARQGLGNEQFF. Written as DNA, the CDR3 is TGTGCCAGCAGCGACGCAAGACAGGGCCTCGGCAATGAGCAGTTCTTC.

The gene calls are TRBV10-1 and TRBJ2-7, with D perhaps TRBD2 (5 bases). Trimming pared 7 bases from V and 4 bases from J, leaving 11 bases between. The CDR3 is 12 residues long. The germline V gene encodes CDR1 WNHNN and CDR2 SYGVQD (reference sequence). CDR3 coding DNA: TGCGCCAGCACCACTAGGCCTTACGAGCAGTACTTC. The encoded protein is CASTTRPYEQYF.

The V gene is TRBV11-2, the J gene TRBJ1-1, with D tentatively TRBD1 (6 bases). The germline CDR1 and CDR2 sequences are SGHAT and FQNNGV. The CDR3 length is 16 residues. The V and J ends lost 1 base and 2 bases respectively, with 14 bases between them. CDR3 in amino acids: CASSLGTGQINTEAFF. The CDR3 DNA sequence: TGTGCCAGCAGCTTAGGTACGGGACAAATAAACACTGAAGCTTTCTTT.

This clone has only a few counts. The gene calls are TRBV6-2 or TRBV6-3 and TRBJ1-2, with D possibly being TRBD1 (5 bases). Germline assignment: CDR1 MNHEY and CDR2 SVGEGT. This CDR3 region has 12 residues. V lost 6 bases to trimming and J lost 3 bases, with 8 bases between them. The CDR3, as DNA: TGTGCCAGCAGCCTGACAGACTATGGCTACACCTTC. Encoded protein: CASSLTDYGYTF.

The V and J genes are TRBV4-3 and TRBJ1-4; TRBD1 aligns across 8 bases. With V trimmed by 0 bases and J by 2 bases, 2 bases remained unmatched. Germline V CDR1 and CDR2: LGHNA, YSLEER. This CDR3 spans 16 amino acids. Here the CDR3 DNA reads TGCGCCAGCAGCCAAGACAGGGGGCTCACTAATGAAAAACTGTTTTTT. Translated: CASSQDRGLTNEKLFF.

The chain links TRBV9 to TRBJ2-6; a possible D gene is TRBD2 (7 bases). The V gene's germline CDR1 is SGDLS and CDR2 YYNGEE. This CDR3 is 17 amino acids long. V was shortened by 3 bases and J by 2 bases, with 15 bases between the two germline ends. The CDR3 protein is CASSGAGAAPGANVLTF. The CDR3 DNA reads TGTGCCAGCAGCGGTGCGGGGGCGGCTCCTGGGGCCAACGTCCTGACTTTC.

This chain connects TRBV14 to TRBJ1-2, with 10 bases identical to TRBD1. There are 20 residues in the CDR3. With 0 bases clipped from V and 4 bases from J, the junction kept 17 bases outside the gene matches. CDR1 SGHDN and CDR2 FVKESK come from the germline V gene. CDR3 nucleotides: TGTGCCAGCAGCCAAGAAGATGGGGTGGGACAGGGGTTTACCAGCTATGGCTACACCTTC. This sequence encodes CASSQEDGVGQGFTSYGYTF.

In this sample, this clone turned up once. The gene calls are TRBV7-8 and TRBJ2-1, with 9 bases identical to TRBD2. The germline V gene encodes CDR1 SGHVS and CDR2 FQNEAQ. The CDR3 sequence is 16 residues long. After removal of 5 bases from V and 5 bases from J, the junction contained 10 bases not matched to a gene. In DNA, the CDR3 is TGTGCCAGCAGCCCATACCGTAGCGGGGGAAACAATGAGCAGTTCTTC. Its protein product is CASSPYRSGGNNEQFF.

The table lists this clone with a count of one. The chain employs TRBV6-5 and TRBJ1-6, with D possibly TRBD1 on 6 matching bases. With 1 base removed from V and 4 bases from J, the gap between germline ends came to 11 bases. Germline-derived CDR1 and CDR2 are MNHEY and SVGAGI. The CDR3 is 16 residues long. The CDR3 protein is CASSYLRTAYNSPLHF. The CDR3 coding sequence is TGTGCCAGCAGTTACTTACGGACAGCTTATAATTCACCCCTCCACTTT.

The chain recombines TRBV6-6 with TRBJ1-5; possible D gene TRBD1, 6 bases. The length of the CDR3 is 14 residues. Germline CDR1 is MNHNY and CDR2 is SVGAGI (reference sequence). The V end lost 7 bases, the J end lost 6 bases, and 16 bases lay between the germline ends. In nucleotides, the CDR3 is TGTGCCAGCACACGGACAGCCCAGGGTCAGCCCCAGCATTTT. Translating gives CASTRTAQGQPQHF.

The chain links TRBV4-1 to TRBJ1-2; 9 nucleotides match TRBD1. V shed 0 bases and J 8 bases; nucleotides not matched to a gene: 7. The germline V gene encodes CDR1 MGHRA and CDR2 YSYEKL. This CDR3 is 15 amino acids long. CDR3 in amino acids: CASSQDPQGAEGYTF. The CDR3 DNA follows: TGCGCCAGCAGCCAAGACCCACAGGGGGCAGAGGGCTACACCTTC.

This chain joins TRBV7-3 and TRBJ1-2, with D uncertain. The CDR3 consists of 13 residues. Germline values: CDR1 SGHTA, CDR2 FQGTGA. With 3 bases removed from V and 4 bases from J, the gap between germline ends came to 9 bases. CDR3 protein: CASSLTGSYGYTF. In DNA, the CDR3 is TGTGCCAGCAGCTTGACCGGGTCCTATGGCTACACCTTC.

This clone is a singleton in its sample. V is TRBV3-1 (or the pseudogene TRBV3-2) and J is TRBJ1-3; 7 nucleotides line up with TRBD1. The V gene end was trimmed by 4 bases and the J gene end by 0 bases; junction bases not matched to a gene: 6. The V gene's germline CDR1 is LGHDT and CDR2 YNNKEL (reference sequence). This CDR3 comprises 16 residues. This CDR3 is CASSPTGITSGNTIYF. CDR3 coding DNA: TGTGCCAGCAGCCCGACAGGGATTACCTCTGGAAACACCATATATTTT.

J is TRBJ1-1 and V is TRBV5-6; D remains ambiguous. There are 13 residues in the CDR3. The germline CDR1 and CDR2 sequences are SGHDT and YYEEEE. Trimming cost V 1 base and J 7 bases, with 11 bases left between them. For the CDR3, the DNA is TGTGCCAGCAGCTTGTCGTGGCGGAATGAAGCTTTCTTT. It codes for CASSLSWRNEAFF.

The rearrangement joins TRBV11-2 to TRBJ2-7; D not resolved. The CDR3 has 15 amino acids. Trimming cost V 0 bases and J 0 bases, with 9 bases left between them. Germline assignment: CDR1 SGHAT and CDR2 FQNNGV. CDR3 nucleotides: TGTGCCAGCAGCTTAGAAGAACAGATCTCCTACGAGCAGTACTTC. Its translation is CASSLEEQISYEQYF.

V gene TRBV30 combines with J gene TRBJ2-1, with a possible D match to TRBD1 (7 bases). Germline CDR1 reads GTSNPN; CDR2 reads SVGIG (reference sequence). The CDR3 extends over 13 amino acids. Trimming removed 1 base at V and 9 bases at J, with 13 bases between. In nucleotides, the CDR3 is TGTGCCTGGAGTGGCCAGGGGGGAGGTGAGCAGTTCTTC. Translation: CAWSGQGGGEQFF.

This clone has more than one count but fewer than ten. The V and J genes are TRBV5-1 and TRBJ1-1; tentatively, D is TRBD1 (5 bases). Trimming shortened V by 3 bases and J by 2 bases, and 14 bases separated the two germline ends. CDR3 length equals 15 residues. CDR1 and CDR2 (germline): SGHRS, YFSETQ. The CDR3 coding sequence is TGCGCCAGCAGCTCGACTGACAGAACCAACACTGAAGCTTTCTTT. It is translated as CASSSTDRTNTEAFF.